Shown below are 20 T cell receptor beta chains from a single sample sequenced in a study of cytomegalovirus exposure and HLA in healthy donors. 13 Jbeta primers and 60 Vbeta primers were used for the PCR. Only in-frame clones appear in the TCRdb table, and some are missing; sequencing was by immunoSEQ multiplex PCR. This sample has about 130,000 clones, with roughly 78% found just once. Sequences were obtained from PBMCs. The receptors were gathered from a man aged 25-45 years in good health and CMV-seronegative.

The V call is TRBV28, the J call TRBJ1-1; a possible D gene is TRBD1 (6 bases). The CDR3 totals 14 residues. Germline V CDR1 and CDR2: MDHEN, SYDVKM. Deletions cut 5 bases from V and 1 base from J, with 11 bases between. The CDR3 nucleotides are TGTGCCAGCAGTGGGCGGGGGGCGAACACTGAAGCTTTCTTT. The encoded protein is CASSGRGANTEAFF.

This CDR3 reads CASSLEGGDTQYF. CDR3 in DNA: TGCGCCAGCAGCTTGGAGGGGGGGGATACGCAGTATTTT. This rearrangement joins TRBV5-1 to TRBJ2-3; weak D call: TRBD2 (7 bases). V was pared by 0 bases and J by 6 bases, with 8 bases between. Germline-derived CDR1 and CDR2 are SGHRS and YFSETQ. The CDR3 extends over 13 amino acids.

This clone showed up just a few times. The chain carries TRBV7-2 and TRBJ2-1, with D possibly TRBD2 on 6 matching bases. CDR1 and CDR2 (germline): SGHTA, FQGNSA. CDR3 length: 16 residues. Trimming removed 5 bases at V and 0 bases at J, with 14 bases between. Here the CDR3 reads CASSQGAGFSYNEQFF. The CDR3, as DNA: TGTGCCAGCAGCCAGGGCGCGGGATTCTCCTACAATGAGCAGTTCTTC.

This clone was seen a single time. This chain links TRBV5-1 with TRBJ1-1; tentative D call: TRBD1 (6 bases). The germline V gene encodes CDR1 SGHRS and CDR2 YFSETQ. This CDR3 contains 12 residues. Deletions cut 1 base from V and 7 bases from J, with 8 bases between. CDR3 in DNA: TGCGCCAGCAGCTTGCAGGGGATTGAAGCTTTCTTT. It codes for CASSLQGIEAFF. Supplemented by reference TRBV5-1 and TRBJ1-1, the full variable domain reads KAGVTQTPRYLIKTRGQQVTLSCSPISGHRSVSWYQQTPGQGLQFLFEYFSETQRNKGNFPGRFSGRQFSNSRSEMNVSTLELGDSALYLCASSLQGIEAFFGQGTRLTVV.

V gene TRBV7-8 combines with J gene TRBJ2-7; TRBD1 might be the D (6 bases). This CDR3 has 15 residues. The germline V gene encodes CDR1 SGHVS and CDR2 FQNEAQ. Trimming took 1 base from V and 2 from J, leaving 12 bases between them. CDR3 in amino acids: CASSLVGAQTYEQYF. DNA for the CDR3: TGTGCCAGCAGCTTAGTGGGGGCTCAAACCTACGAGCAGTACTTC.

The V and J genes are TRBV5-1 and TRBJ2-7; TRBD2 is a possible D gene (5 bases). The CDR3 covers 13 residues. Germline assignment: CDR1 SGHRS and CDR2 YFSETQ. V lost 1 base and J 4 bases, leaving 9 bases between the germline ends. The CDR3 loop reads CASSLYRGYEQYF. The CDR3 region has the DNA TGCGCCAGCAGCTTGTATAGAGGGTACGAGCAGTACTTC.

The chain combines TRBV6-5 with TRBJ2-7; 9 bases map to TRBD1. With V trimmed by 7 bases and J by 4 bases, 11 bases remained unmatched. From germline, CDR1 is MNHEY and CDR2 SVGAGI. There are 15 residues in the CDR3. The CDR3 coding sequence is TGTGCCAGCACCAGGGTGAAGACAGGGGGATACGAGCAGTACTTC. Translated, it gives CASTRVKTGGYEQYF.

V and J are TRBV27 and TRBJ1-1; perhaps TRBD1 as D (5 bases). With 4 bases removed from V and 5 bases from J, the gap between germline ends came to 17 bases. The V gene's germline CDR1 is MNHEY and CDR2 SMNVEV (reference sequence). The CDR3 length is 15 residues. CDR3 residues: CASSSLPGVGTEAFF. DNA for the CDR3: TGTGCCAGCAGTTCGCTCCCGGGGGTTGGAACTGAAGCTTTCTTT.

The chain's CDR3 is CASSVGEKTYNSPLHF. CDR3 bases: TGTGCCAGCAGCGTAGGAGAAAAGACCTATAATTCACCCCTCCACTTT. V usage is TRBV9 and J usage is TRBJ1-6; D uncertain. V lost 0 bases to trimming and J lost 2 bases, with 9 bases between them. The CDR3 runs 16 residues. Germline V CDR1 and CDR2: SGDLS, YYNGEE.

The genes are TRBV6-5 and TRBJ2-7; TRBD2 agrees at 9 bases. Per the germline V gene, CDR1 is MNHEY and CDR2 is SVGAGI. J lost 4 bases, V lost 2 bases, and 6 bases had no gene match. This CDR3 has 15 residues. The CDR3 protein is CASSYPASGNYEQYF. The CDR3 DNA is TGTGCCAGCAGTTACCCGGCTAGCGGGAATTACGAGCAGTACTTC.

The chain links TRBV14 to TRBJ2-7; D gene ambiguous. V shed 0 bases and J shed 5 bases, with 8 bases lying between them. CDR3 size: 13 residues. Germline values: CDR1 SGHDN, CDR2 FVKESK. The CDR3 nucleotides read TGTGCCAGCAGCCAAGAGACTCTGCACGAGCAGTACTTC. Amino acid sequence: CASSQETLHEQYF.

The chain links TRBV11-3 to TRBJ1-1; D unclear. Germline CDR1 reads SGHNT; CDR2 reads YENEEA. Trimming cost V 1 base and J 8 bases, with 8 bases left between them. This CDR3 has 12 amino acids. The CDR3 protein is CASSLGSGEAFF. The CDR3 DNA reads TGTGCCAGCAGCTTAGGTTCGGGGGAAGCTTTCTTT.

V and J are TRBV14 and TRBJ1-2, with D unresolved. Germline V gene data show CDR1 as SGHDN and CDR2 as FVKESK. The length of the CDR3 is 12 residues. Trimming removed 1 base at V and 6 bases at J, with 6 bases between. The CDR3 spells CASSQAGHGYTF. CDR3 in DNA: TGTGCCAGCAGCCAAGCTGGGCATGGCTACACCTTC.

The J gene is TRBJ2-1, the V gene TRBV4-2; 8 bases line up with TRBD2. Germline CDR1 LGHNA, CDR2 YNFKEQ. J was trimmed by 1 base and V by 4 bases; bases with no gene match: 6. This CDR3 spans 16 amino acids. The CDR3 sequence: CASSLDSSGSYNEQFF. Written as DNA, the CDR3 is TGTGCCAGCAGCCTGGATTCTAGCGGGTCCTACAATGAGCAGTTCTTC.

The gene calls are TRBV6-5 and TRBJ1-1, with D perhaps matching TRBD1 (5 bases). CDR3 length equals 13 residues. The V gene lost 4 bases and the J gene lost 12 bases, with 18 bases spanning the gap. Germline CDR1 reads MNHEY; CDR2 reads SVGAGI. CDR3 loop: CASSSPGLRLSFF. CDR3 sequence (DNA): TGTGCCAGCAGTTCCCCGGGACTGCGGCTTTCTTTCTTT.

V gene TRBV4-1 combines with J gene TRBJ1-2; possibly TRBD1 for D (6 bases). Germline loops: CDR1 MGHRA, CDR2 YSYEKL. The CDR3 is 15 residues long. V was pared by 4 bases and J by 8 bases, with 20 bases between. Here the CDR3 DNA reads TGCGCCAGCAGCCCCTGGGACACCACAAAGGAGGGCTACACCTTC. This gives the protein CASSPWDTTKEGYTF.

DNA of the CDR3: TGTGCCAGCAGCCAAGACAGGGCAGCCAAAAACATTCAGTACTTC. The encoded protein is CASSQDRAAKNIQYF. The chain carries TRBV4-2 and TRBJ2-4; D is perhaps TRBD1 (5 bases). Germline V lookup: CDR1 LGHNA, CDR2 YNFKEQ. Trimming took 0 bases from V and 0 from J, leaving 6 bases between them. This CDR3 region has 15 residues.

This sequence joins TRBV5-4 and TRBJ2-3; 8 positions match TRBD1. The CDR3 is made up of 15 amino acids. J lost 5 bases, V lost 4 bases, and 9 bases had no gene match. CDR1 SGHNT and CDR2 YYREEE come from the germline V gene (reference sequence). The CDR3 coding sequence is TGTGCCAGCAGCCGAGGACAGGGTACAGGAGATACGCAGTATTTT. This sequence encodes CASSRGQGTGDTQYF.

Note on this clone: The junction differs from germline at one of its ends, possibly a read error. This chain links TRBV6-4 with TRBJ1-6, with 8 nucleotides matching TRBD1. Germline values: CDR1 MRHNA, CDR2 SNTAGT. This CDR3 is built from 14 residues. The CDR3 coding sequence is TGTGCCAGCAGCGACTCAGGGGGCGGTTCACCCCTCCACTTT. Its translation is CASSDSGGGSPLHF.

This clone was observed a handful of times. The genes are TRBV15 and TRBJ1-5; D call uncertain. V lost 2 bases to trimming and J lost 0 bases, with 8 bases between them. This CDR3 comprises 15 residues. Germline loops: CDR1 LNHNV, CDR2 YYDKDF (reference sequence). CDR3 amino acids: CATSRQANSNQPQHF. Written as DNA, the CDR3 is TGTGCCACCAGCAGACAGGCAAATAGCAATCAGCCCCAGCATTTT.